The 5 T cell receptor beta chains given below trace back to one sample, sequenced in a study of shared clonotypes between healthy human individuals. Some clones are missing from TCRdb's copy, which holds only in-frame ones; the method was immunoSEQ multiplex PCR. The repertoire holds some 680,000 clones, with around four fifths as singletons. Sequenced sample: memory CD4+ T cells sorted from blood. The subset: CD45RA-negative fraction. The receptors here all came from a woman aged 25 to 39 in good health.

This clone appeared once. This chain joins TRBV29-1 and TRBJ1-1; 7 nucleotides align to TRBD1. This CDR3 is 13 amino acids long. Germline V gene data show CDR1 as SQVTM and CDR2 as ANQGSEA. V was pared by 7 bases and J by 5 bases, with 10 bases of the junction left unmatched. The CDR3 loop reads CSADREGRTEAFF. DNA of the CDR3: TGCAGCGCTGACAGGGAGGGGAGGACTGAAGCTTTCTTT.

The rearrangement joins TRBV9 to TRBJ2-1; 13 bases agree with TRBD2. The V segment lost 0 bases and the J segment 0 bases; nucleotides outside the gene matches: 3. Germline CDR1 reads SGDLS; CDR2 reads YYNGEE. The CDR3 spans 18 residues. The chain's CDR3 is CASSVDRLAGGSYNEQFF. The CDR3 region has the DNA TGTGCCAGCAGCGTAGATAGACTAGCGGGGGGCTCCTACAATGAGCAGTTCTTC.

The chain combines TRBV2 with TRBJ2-2; D is undetermined. V lost 2 bases and J 7 bases, leaving 5 bases between the germline ends. The CDR3 has 12 amino acids. CDR1 is SNHLY, CDR2 FYNNEI, per germline. CDR3 loop: CASSETIGELFF. CDR3 nucleotides: TGTGCCAGCAGTGAAACCATCGGGGAGCTGTTTTTT. The full variable domain, in which reference TRBV2 and TRBJ2-2 provide the parts outside the CDR3, is EPEVTQTPSHQVTQMGQEVILRCVPISNHLYFYWYRQILGQKVEFLVSFYNNEISEKSEIFDDQFSVERPDGSNFTLKIRSTKLEDSAMYFCASSETIGELFFGEGSRLTVL.

Many counts were recorded for this clone. This same CDR3 is encoded by further DNA sequences in the sample. The chain has TRBV27 and TRBJ1-5; D remains ambiguous. This CDR3 is built from 14 residues. The germline CDR1 and CDR2 sequences are MNHEY and SMNVEV (reference sequence). Trimming stripped 3 bases from V and 0 bases from J, with 6 bases between. The CDR3 here is CASSLGYSNQPQHF. DNA of the CDR3: TGTGCCAGCAGTTTGGGGTATAGCAATCAGCCCCAGCATTTT.

This clone was detected once. A junction end diverges from the germline sequence, so it may reflect a read error. The chain employs TRBV5-8 and TRBJ2-7; 9 positions agree with TRBD1. The CDR3 extends over 12 amino acids. Germline CDR1 is SGHTS and CDR2 is YDEGEE. DNA of the CDR3: TGTGCCAGCAGCATCCGGACAGGGGTGACCACCTTC. It codes for CASSIRTGVTTF.